This entry lists 20 T cell receptor beta chains sequenced from one sample in a study of CD8 T cells in Susac syndrome. After extraction with the RNeasy kit, about 0.45 to 1 ug of the RNA was reverse transcribed using random hexamers. TCRdb ran MiXCR on the immunoSEQ multiplex PCR reads and lists one entry per CDR3 protein. Seen here are about 150,000 distinct CDR3 sequences, about 95% observed once, and the top ten hold 0.15%. Sequenced: CD8+ T cells from PBMCs. The receptors here all came from a human donor with multiple sclerosis.

The V gene is TRBV3-1, the J gene TRBJ2-1; TRBD2 agrees at 12 bases. CDR3 length: 15 residues. Germline CDR1 and CDR2: LGHDT and YNNKEL (reference sequence). V was clipped by 8 bases and J by 8 bases; unmatched bases: 10. DNA for the CDR3: TGTGCCAGCGCACCTCTAGCGGGGGGGATGGATGAGCAGTTCTTC. Its translation is CASAPLAGGMDEQFF.

This chain joins TRBV12-3 or TRBV12-4 and TRBJ2-3, with 9 bases matching TRBD1. CDR3 length: 14 amino acids. J lost 3 bases, V lost 5 bases, and 3 bases had no gene match. CDR3 region: CASSRDRDTDTQYF. The CDR3 nucleotides read TGTGCCAGCAGTCGGGACAGGGATACAGATACGCAGTATTTT.

The chain has TRBV20-1 and TRBJ1-1; no reliable D call. The germline CDR1 and CDR2 sequences are DFQATT and SNEGSKA (reference sequence). Trimming removed 1 base from V and 1 base from J, with 7 bases in between. CDR3 length: 13 amino acids. The CDR3 region has the DNA TGCAGTGCTAGAGGGGAAGGGAACACTGAAGCTTTCTTT. This sequence encodes CSARGEGNTEAFF.

The rearrangement uses TRBV12-3 or TRBV12-4 and TRBJ1-5; D is unresolved. V lost 6 bases, J lost 4 bases, and 19 bases lay in between. The CDR3 is made up of 16 amino acids. The DNA for the CDR3 is TGTGCCAGCAGATCCCTGGGAGGGCCTGCTAATCAGCCCCAGCATTTT. Protein sequence: CASRSLGGPANQPQHF.

The J gene is TRBJ2-6, the V gene TRBV29-1; D remains ambiguous. The CDR3 contains 12 residues. Germline V gene data show CDR1 as SQVTM and CDR2 as ANQGSEA. V dropped 2 bases and J dropped 6 bases, with 5 bases sitting between them. The CDR3 loop is CSVEQAANVLTF. CDR3 coding DNA: TGCAGCGTTGAACAGGCGGCCAACGTCCTGACTTTC.

DNA of the CDR3: TGCAGTGCCTCTAGCGGGGGAAACAATGAGCAGTTCTTC. This encodes CSASSGGNNEQFF. V and J are TRBV20-1 and TRBJ2-1, with 10 bases matching TRBD2. Germline CDR1 and CDR2: DFQATT and SNEGSKA (reference sequence). V was pared by 6 bases and J by 5 bases, with 4 bases of the junction left unmatched. The CDR3 has 13 amino acids.

The rearrangement uses TRBV30 and TRBJ2-4; 9 nucleotides match TRBD1. The ends lost 1 base at V and 9 bases at J; junction bases unmatched: 7. This CDR3 contains 14 residues. CDR1 GTSNPN and CDR2 SVGIG come from the germline V gene (reference sequence). The CDR3 nucleotides read TGTGCCTGGAGTGGTTGGGGACAGGGCACCATTCAGTACTTC. It is translated as CAWSGWGQGTIQYF.

The chain recombines TRBV7-3 with TRBJ2-3, with 9 bases lining up with TRBD2. CDR3 length equals 16 residues. The germline gives CDR1 SGHTA, CDR2 FQGTGA. V shed 5 bases and J 3 bases; nucleotides not matched to a gene: 9. The CDR3 region has the DNA TGTGCCAGCAGCACGGGGACTAGCTTGGGAACAGATACGCAGTATTTT. It yields the protein CASSTGTSLGTDTQYF.

The rearrangement links TRBV3-1 to TRBJ2-7; no clear D gene. The germline CDR1 and CDR2 sequences are LGHDT and YNNKEL (reference sequence). The V end was cut by 0 bases, the J end by 2 bases, with 11 bases between. This CDR3 comprises 15 residues. DNA of the CDR3: TGTGCCAGCAGCCAAGAAAGGCAGCAGACCTACGAGCAGTACTTC. It translates to CASSQERQQTYEQYF.

V is TRBV25-1 and J is TRBJ2-3, with TRBD1 matching over 8 bases. Germline-derived CDR1 and CDR2 are MGHDK and SYGVNS. There are 14 residues in the CDR3. Trimming removed 0 bases from V and 5 bases from J; junction bases left unmatched: 1. The CDR3 region is CASSEYGTGDTQYF. The CDR3 nucleotides are TGTGCCAGCAGTGAATATGGGACAGGAGATACGCAGTATTTT. Full variable domain (remainder filled in from reference TRBV25-1 and TRBJ2-3): EADIYQTPRYLVIGTGKKITLECSQTMGHDKMYWYQQDPGMELHLIHYSYGVNSTEKGDLSSESTVSRIRTEHFPLTLESARPSHTSQYLCASSEYGTGDTQYFGPGTRLTVL.

The CDR3 DNA is TGCAGCGTCGCCGACTCGGGATTGAACTATGGCTACACCTTC. Translated: CSVADSGLNYGYTF. The chain is built from TRBV29-1 and TRBJ1-2, with D unresolved. V was shortened by 6 bases and J by 2 bases, with 16 bases between the two germline ends. Germline CDR1 SQVTM, CDR2 ANQGSEA. The length of the CDR3 is 14 residues. Drawing the rest from reference TRBV29-1 and TRBJ1-2, the complete variable domain is SAVISQKPSRDICQRGTSLTIQCQVDSQVTMMFWYRQQPGQSLTLIATANQGSEATYESGFVIDKFPISRPNLTFSTLTVSNMSPEDSSIYLCSVADSGLNYGYTFGSGTRLTVV.

V usage is TRBV18 and J usage is TRBJ2-7; the D gene is possibly TRBD1 (6 bases). V was clipped by 0 bases and J by 4 bases, with 10 bases between them. CDR3 size: 14 residues. Germline V gene sequence: CDR1 KGHSH, CDR2 LQKENI. CDR3 bases: TGTGCCAGCTCACCACCGGGGGCAGGGTACGAGCAGTACTTC. Translating it yields CASSPPGAGYEQYF.

The CDR3 DNA is TGTGCCAGCAGCGGGACTAGCCTTACCTACGAGCAGTACTTC. It codes for CASSGTSLTYEQYF. V is TRBV9 and J is TRBJ2-7; 8 positions match TRBD2. The CDR3 contains 14 residues. The V gene's germline CDR1 is SGDLS and CDR2 YYNGEE. J was trimmed by 2 bases and V by 3 bases; bases with no gene match: 4.

The rearrangement links TRBV7-9 to TRBJ2-1; D remains unclear. V was shortened by 7 bases and J by 10 bases, with 11 bases between the two germline ends. This CDR3 has 11 amino acids. Germline V gene lookup returns CDR1 SEHNR and CDR2 FQNEAQ (reference sequence). The CDR3 nucleotides read TGTGCCAGCACCTCGGCTTGGGAGCAGTTCTTC. Its protein is CASTSAWEQFF. Drawing the rest from reference TRBV7-9 and TRBJ2-1, the complete variable domain is DTGVSQNPRHKITKRGQNVTFRCDPISEHNRLYWYRQTLGQGPEFLTYFQNEAQLEKSRLLSDRFSAERPKGSFSTLEIQRTEQGDSAMYLCASTSAWEQFFGPGTRLTVL.

CDR3 sequence reads: CSARGLGYNEQFF. CDR3 bases: TGCAGTGCTAGGGGACTAGGTTACAATGAGCAGTTCTTC. The chain links TRBV20-1 to TRBJ2-1; 8 bases are shared with TRBD2. Per the germline V gene, CDR1 is DFQATT and CDR2 is SNEGSKA (reference sequence). The CDR3 is 13 residues long. V lost 3 bases, J lost 4 bases, and 2 bases stayed unmatched.

The chain carries TRBV24-1 and TRBJ2-5; tentatively, D is TRBD2 (5 bases). The CDR3 runs 14 residues. The germline V and J ends were trimmed by 2 bases and 2 bases, with 8 bases remaining between them. Germline V gene lookup returns CDR1 KGHDR and CDR2 SFDVKD. CDR3 nucleotide sequence: TGTGCCACCAGTGATTCGGGGTTACAAGAGACCCAGTACTTC. This sequence encodes CATSDSGLQETQYF.

The CDR3 sequence is CASSPIPTGPNTEAFF. In DNA form, the CDR3 reads TGTGCCAGCTCACCAATTCCTACAGGGCCGAACACTGAAGCTTTCTTT. The chain is built from TRBV18 and TRBJ1-1; D perhaps matches TRBD1 (6 bases). Per germline, CDR1 KGHSH and CDR2 LQKENI. Deletions cut 2 bases from V and 1 base from J, with 14 bases between. The CDR3 sequence is 16 residues long.

The chain joins TRBV5-4 to TRBJ2-1; the D is unclear. V was trimmed by 3 bases and J by 12 bases, leaving 19 bases between them. This CDR3 comprises 14 residues. CDR1 and CDR2 from the germline V gene are SGHNT and YYREEE (reference sequence). CDR3 in amino acids: CASSSKVTQYGQFF. The CDR3 DNA is TGTGCCAGCAGCTCGAAGGTTACGCAATACGGGCAGTTCTTC.

The chain combines TRBV30 with TRBJ1-1; D remains unclear. This CDR3 is built from 13 residues. The V gene lost 0 bases and the J gene lost 5 bases, with 10 bases spanning the gap. Germline CDR1 GTSNPN, CDR2 SVGIG (reference sequence). Written as DNA, the CDR3 is TGTGCCTGGAGTGTACTTGGGAGTACTGAAGCTTTCTTT. This sequence encodes CAWSVLGSTEAFF.

This rearrangement joins TRBV29-1 to TRBJ2-7; the match to TRBD1 covers 7 bases. There are 15 residues in the CDR3. CDR1 is SQVTM, CDR2 ANQGSEA, per germline. The V gene end was trimmed by 7 bases and the J gene end by 0 bases; junction bases not matched to a gene: 12. The CDR3 region has the DNA TGCAGCGCAGCCGCTCAGGGGGTAAGCTCCTACGAGCAGTACTTC. The encoded protein is CSAAAQGVSSYEQYF.